The 27 T cell receptor beta chains below all came from one sample that was sequenced in a study of cytomegalovirus exposure and HLA in healthy donors. The primer mix had 60 Vbeta and 13 Jbeta primers. TCRdb's copy holds only in-frame clones and misses some; the assay was immunoSEQ multiplex PCR. The sample includes 150,000 to 200,000 clones. Sequenced sample: PBMCs. These receptors were obtained from a woman aged 60-70 years in good health and CMV-seronegative.

The chain uses TRBV5-1 and TRBJ2-7, with D perhaps TRBD1 (6 bases). Trimming shortened V by 2 bases and J by 0 bases, and 9 bases separated the two germline ends. Germline V gene data show CDR1 as SGHRS and CDR2 as YFSETQ. The CDR3 covers 14 residues. CDR3 sequence reads: CASSFDRSSYEQYF. The CDR3 DNA reads TGCGCCAGCAGCTTTGACAGGTCCTCCTACGAGCAGTACTTC.

This chain links TRBV6-6 with TRBJ1-2; perhaps TRBD1 as D (5 bases). Germline V gives CDR1 MNHNY, CDR2 SVGAGI (reference sequence). The CDR3 contains 14 residues. Trimming took 8 bases from V and 1 from J, leaving 14 bases between them. In DNA, the CDR3 is TGTGCCAGCGGAGAAGGGGCGCTTAACTATGGCTACACCTTC. Translating gives CASGEGALNYGYTF.

The rearrangement joins TRBV6-4 to TRBJ2-2; D is ambiguous. There are 12 residues in the CDR3. The germline V and J ends were trimmed by 2 bases and 5 bases, with 3 bases remaining between them. The V gene's germline CDR1 is MRHNA and CDR2 SNTAGT. The CDR3 is CASSDLTGELFF. CDR3 bases: TGTGCCAGCAGTGACCTTACCGGGGAGCTGTTTTTT.

The chain links TRBV6-5 to TRBJ1-1, with 10 bases matching TRBD1. The CDR3 length is 14 residues. V gave up 6 bases and J gave up 2 bases; unmatched junction bases: 3. The germline CDR1 and CDR2 sequences are MNHEY and SVGAGI. CDR3 coding DNA: TGTGCCAGCAGCCGACAGGGGGCTAACACTGAAGCTTTCTTT. Translation gives CASSRQGANTEAFF.

The chain carries TRBV6-5 and TRBJ1-2; D is undetermined. Trimming pared 5 bases from V and 10 bases from J, leaving 17 bases between. Germline V lookup: CDR1 MNHEY, CDR2 SVGAGI. This CDR3 is built from 13 residues. DNA of the CDR3: TGTGCCAGCAGTACAGCAGTCCATTGGGCCTACACCTTC. This codes for CASSTAVHWAYTF.

The gene calls are TRBV27 and TRBJ2-7; 7 bases are shared with TRBD1. The CDR3 totals 15 residues. The germline V gene has CDR1 MNHEY and CDR2 SMNVEV (reference sequence). The V segment lost 2 bases and the J segment 2 bases; nucleotides outside the gene matches: 6. CDR3 DNA: TGTGCCAGCAGTTTAGTGACGGGACAGCCCTACGAGCAGTACTTC. Amino acids: CASSLVTGQPYEQYF.

The rearrangement links TRBV11-3 to TRBJ2-1; D possibly corresponds to TRBD2 (6 bases). The CDR3 extends over 16 amino acids. Trimming pared 5 bases from V and 8 bases from J, leaving 22 bases between. CDR1 is SGHNT and CDR2 is YENEEA in the germline V gene. The CDR3 region is CASSPGGAGARDEQFF. The DNA of the CDR3 is TGTGCCAGCAGCCCCGGGGGAGCGGGCGCGCGCGATGAGCAGTTCTTC.

The chain links TRBV19 to TRBJ2-2; TRBD1 agrees at 12 bases. CDR3 size: 20 residues. CDR1 LNHDA and CDR2 SQIVND come from the germline V gene (reference sequence). Trimming removed 7 bases from V and 6 bases from J; junction bases left unmatched: 21. This chain's CDR3 is CASTHLSGQGAIRRSGELFF. In DNA form, the CDR3 reads TGTGCCAGTACCCATCTTTCGGGACAGGGGGCTATCCGGCGGTCCGGGGAGCTGTTTTTT.

The chain couples TRBV11-2 to TRBJ2-7; 10 bases are a match to TRBD2. Germline V lookup: CDR1 SGHAT, CDR2 FQNNGV. CDR3 length: 16 amino acids. Trimming at V came to 7 bases and at J to 3 bases, leaving 12 bases not matched to a gene. The CDR3 DNA reads as TGTGCCAGCACCCCTAGCGGGGGCAGTTCGAGCTACGAGCAGTACTTC. Protein product: CASTPSGGSSSYEQYF.

V usage is TRBV7-8 and J usage is TRBJ2-1, with TRBD2 identical over 7 bases. Germline assignment: CDR1 SGHVS and CDR2 FQNEAQ. There are 14 residues in the CDR3. J lost 6 bases, V lost 6 bases, and 8 bases had no gene match. The CDR3 protein is CASSREVDVNEQFF. In DNA, the CDR3 is TGTGCCAGCAGTCGGGAGGTCGACGTCAATGAGCAGTTCTTC.

The V call is TRBV19, the J call TRBJ1-2, with TRBD1 as a possible D gene (6 bases). This CDR3 is 16 amino acids long. From germline, CDR1 is LNHDA and CDR2 SQIVND (reference sequence). V was clipped by 7 bases and J by 4 bases, with 22 bases between them. CDR3 DNA sequence: TGTGCCAGTAAACTTAGTCCCGGGACAAGAACCTATGGCTACACCTTC. This translates into CASKLSPGTRTYGYTF.

The chain employs TRBV7-2 and TRBJ1-5; perhaps TRBD1 as D (6 bases). The CDR3 sequence is 13 residues long. V was trimmed by 5 bases and J by 7 bases, leaving 12 bases between them. Per the germline V gene, CDR1 is SGHTA and CDR2 is FQGNSA. In DNA, the CDR3 is TGTGCCAGCAGCATACAGGGATTGCAGCCCCAGCATTTT. Translated, it gives CASSIQGLQPQHF.

The genes are TRBV5-1 and TRBJ2-3; D perhaps matches TRBD1 (6 bases). This CDR3 has 15 residues. Trimming removed 2 bases from V and 2 bases from J, with 12 bases in between. Germline CDR1 reads SGHRS; CDR2 reads YFSETQ. The CDR3 loop is CASSLGTGHTDTQYF. The CDR3 DNA follows: TGCGCCAGCAGCTTAGGAACAGGGCACACAGATACGCAGTATTTT.

V gene TRBV7-9 combines with J gene TRBJ2-2; 8 nucleotides match TRBD2. V lost 5 bases, J lost 1 base, and 3 bases stayed unmatched. Germline CDR1 is SEHNR and CDR2 is FQNEAQ (reference sequence). This CDR3 is built from 15 residues. The CDR3 here is CASSPSGGNTGELFF. CDR3 coding DNA: TGTGCCAGCAGCCCCAGCGGGGGGAACACCGGGGAGCTGTTTTTT.

The chain carries TRBV7-3 and TRBJ2-1, with no clear D. Trimming pared 1 base from V and 4 bases from J, leaving 5 bases between. Germline values: CDR1 SGHTA, CDR2 FQGTGA. The CDR3 runs to 13 residues. The CDR3 coding sequence is TGTGCCAGCAGCTTAAGCGGATACAATGAGCAGTTCTTC. It translates to CASSLSGYNEQFF.

V is TRBV2 and J is TRBJ2-6; 7 bases align to TRBD1. The CDR3 runs to 17 residues. CDR1 is SNHLY, CDR2 FYNNEI, per germline. J gave up 0 bases and V 7 bases, and 9 bases lay outside the gene matches. The CDR3 DNA sequence: TGTGCCAGCACCACCATGACAGGGATCTCTGGGGCCAACGTCCTGACTTTC. Its translation is CASTTMTGISGANVLTF.

The chain combines TRBV7-9 with TRBJ1-5, with 7 bases matching TRBD1. Trimming cost V 4 bases and J 4 bases; bases outside gene matches: 7. The germline V gene encodes CDR1 SEHNR and CDR2 FQNEAQ (reference sequence). The CDR3 has 15 residues. The chain's CDR3 is CASSYGTARNQPQHF. The CDR3, as DNA: TGTGCCAGCAGCTACGGGACAGCAAGGAATCAGCCCCAGCATTTT.

The CDR3 region has the DNA TGTGCCAGCAGTGAATTTGGACAGAACTATGGCTACACCTTC. As protein: CASSEFGQNYGYTF. This rearrangement joins TRBV25-1 to TRBJ1-2; D may be TRBD1 (6 bases). The CDR3 runs to 14 residues. Trimming stripped 1 base from V and 2 bases from J, with 8 bases between. Germline CDR1 MGHDK, CDR2 SYGVNS.

The chain combines TRBV27 with TRBJ1-2; D unclear. CDR1 is MNHEY and CDR2 is SMNVEV in the germline V gene (reference sequence). The CDR3 length is 15 residues. The V end was cut by 7 bases, the J end by 0 bases, with 15 bases between. CDR3 nucleotides: TGTGCCAGCAAGGTCTACGCAGGCGCTAACTATGGCTACACCTTC. This codes for CASKVYAGANYGYTF.

The chain joins TRBV25-1 to TRBJ1-1; TRBD1 might be the D (6 bases). Germline V gene lookup returns CDR1 MGHDK and CDR2 SYGVNS. V was clipped by 0 bases and J by 8 bases, with 13 bases between them. This CDR3 has 14 residues. The CDR3 bases are TGTGCCAGCAGTGAATATACTGAAGGGACAGAAGCTTTCTTT. This encodes CASSEYTEGTEAFF.

This chain connects TRBV7-2 to TRBJ1-5; 7 bases are shared with TRBD1. V dropped 1 base and J dropped 1; count of bases not matched to a gene: 4. This CDR3 comprises 16 residues. Germline CDR1 is SGHTA and CDR2 is FQGNSA. DNA of the CDR3: TGTGCCAGCAGCTTAGTGGGGACAGTCAGCAATCAGCCCCAGCATTTT. It codes for CASSLVGTVSNQPQHF.

The genes are TRBV13 and TRBJ2-7; D remains ambiguous. The germline CDR1 and CDR2 sequences are PRHDT and FYEKMQ (reference sequence). This CDR3 has 14 residues. Trimming took 1 base from V and 0 from J, leaving 7 bases between them. This chain's CDR3 is CASSLDSRSYEQYF. The DNA of the CDR3 is TGTGCCAGCAGCTTAGACAGTCGCTCCTACGAGCAGTACTTC.

J is TRBJ1-3 and V is TRBV7-9; possible D gene TRBD1, 6 bases. V lost 0 bases and J lost 7, with 10 bases in between. The CDR3 has 14 amino acids. Germline loops: CDR1 SEHNR, CDR2 FQNEAQ (reference sequence). CDR3 sequence: CASSLAGGGNTIYF. CDR3 in DNA: TGTGCCAGCAGCTTAGCAGGGGGTGGTAACACCATATATTTT. Drawing the rest from reference TRBV7-9 and TRBJ1-3, the complete variable domain is DTGVSQNPRHKITKRGQNVTFRCDPISEHNRLYWYRQTLGQGPEFLTYFQNEAQLEKSRLLSDRFSAERPKGSFSTLEIQRTEQGDSAMYLCASSLAGGGNTIYFGEGSWLTVV.

The chain carries TRBV4-1 and TRBJ1-1; no clear D gene. The ends were cut back, 4 bases at V and 3 bases at J, with 15 bases in the middle. CDR1 MGHRA and CDR2 YSYEKL come from the germline V gene. This CDR3 region has 15 residues. CDR3 nucleotides: TGCGCCAGCAGCCTCCGGGAGGGTCCGTACACTGAAGCTTTCTTT. Translation gives CASSLREGPYTEAFF.

The V call is TRBV6-1, the J call TRBJ2-3; possible D gene TRBD1, 6 bases. Germline CDR1 MNHNS, CDR2 SASEGT. This CDR3 region has 14 residues. Trimming left V 8 bases short and J 1 base short, with 13 bases between. CDR3 sequence: CASRYRDGTDTQYF. CDR3 nucleotides: TGTGCCAGCCGCTACAGGGACGGCACAGATACGCAGTATTTT.

The rearrangement links TRBV11-2 to TRBJ2-1, with 15 bases lining up with TRBD2. The junction had 9 bases not matched to a gene; V was cut back by 5 bases and J by 7 bases. The CDR3 sequence is 17 residues long. Germline V gives CDR1 SGHAT, CDR2 FQNNGV. This CDR3 reads CASSIAGTSGRWNEQFF. The CDR3 DNA reads TGTGCCAGCAGCATTGCGGGGACTAGCGGGAGGTGGAATGAGCAGTTCTTC.

The gene calls are TRBV7-9 and TRBJ2-1; 12 nucleotides agree with TRBD2. V shed 5 bases and J 4 bases; nucleotides not matched to a gene: 15. Looked up from germline, CDR1 is SEHNR and CDR2 is FQNEAQ (reference sequence). The CDR3 covers 19 residues. In DNA, the CDR3 is TGTGCCAGCAGCCTTAAAGCAAGGACTAGCGGGAATTATTACAATGAGCAGTTCTTC. Translated: CASSLKARTSGNYYNEQFF.